The 3 T cell receptor beta chains below come from one sample, sequenced in a study of tumor-infiltrating lymphocytes in primary liver carcinoma. The source material, 20-30 mg of unsorted bulk tissue, was used to co-extract RNA and DNA. A primer matching the constant region was used to make TCR beta cDNA from 450 to 500 ng of total RNA. For TCR beta, libraries were produced by three nested multiplex PCR rounds using slightly modified ARM-PCR. TRBV1-TRBV30 forward primers paired with a C-beta reverse primer drove the first two PCR rounds, about 11 cycles each. MiXCR, run by TCRdb on the multiplex PCR reads, gives a single entry per CDR3 protein. The sample has just over 20,000 distinct CDR3 sequences; under 85% are singletons. Sequences were obtained from liver tumor tissue from sampling region 4. Stated subset: tumor region T4, right-lateral pole. The receptors derive from a woman in her twenties or thirties with primary liver carcinoma and hepatitis B virus infection.

Comments on this clonotype: The CDR3 does not end in the conserved phenylalanine or tryptophan, so this is likely a read error. The chain has TRBV14 and TRBJ2-7; weak D call: TRBD2 (5 bases). The CDR3 has 15 amino acids. Germline V gene sequence: CDR1 SGHDN, CDR2 FVKESK. The CDR3 sequence is CGSSQAAGTDYEQYS. CDR3 DNA: TGTGGCAGCAGCCAGGCGGCGGGTACTGACTACGAGCAGTACTCC.

About this clonotype: The CDR3 end shows no conserved phenylalanine or tryptophan, and so a read error is likely. This chain links TRBV6-1 with TRBJ2-3; D remains ambiguous. Trimming shortened V by 4 bases and J by 5 bases, and 16 bases separated the two germline ends. The CDR3 spans 15 residues. Germline-derived CDR1 and CDR2 are MNHNS and SASEGT. CDR3 coding DNA: TGTGCCAGCAGTGGCACAAGCGTGAGTCAAGATACGCAGTATTCT. Translation: CASSGTSVSQDTQYS.

This clonotype was observed a single time. The junction and the germline gene differ at one end; a read error may be behind it. V and J are TRBV11-2 and TRBJ2-3, with D maybe TRBD1 (5 bases). CDR3 size: 16 residues. The germline gives CDR1 SGHAT, CDR2 FQNNGV. DNA for the CDR3: TGTGCCAGCAGCCGGACGCGACTGGGAAGGGGTGATACGCAGTACTTT. Its protein is CASSRTRLGRGDTQYF.